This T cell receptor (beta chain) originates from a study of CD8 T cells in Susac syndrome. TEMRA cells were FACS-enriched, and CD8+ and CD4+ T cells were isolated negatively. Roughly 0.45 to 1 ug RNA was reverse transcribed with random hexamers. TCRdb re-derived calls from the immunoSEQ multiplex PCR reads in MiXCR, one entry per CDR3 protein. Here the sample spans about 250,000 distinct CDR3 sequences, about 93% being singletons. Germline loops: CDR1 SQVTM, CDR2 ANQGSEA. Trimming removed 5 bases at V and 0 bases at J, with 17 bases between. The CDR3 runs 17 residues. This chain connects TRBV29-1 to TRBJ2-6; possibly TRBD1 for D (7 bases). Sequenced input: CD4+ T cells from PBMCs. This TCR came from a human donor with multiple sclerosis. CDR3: CSVPSEGASSGANVLTF. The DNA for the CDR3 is TGCAGCGTTCCCTCGGAGGGGGCCAGCTCTGGGGCCAACGTCCTGACTTTC.